A selection of T cell receptor beta chains follows, all from one sample in a study of blood T cell repertoires in COVID-19. Here immunoSEQ multiplex PCR was the method, and the copy in TCRdb shows in-frame clones only, minus some. The profile covers approximately 80,000 clones, with about 85% appearing a single time and roughly 3% taken by the ten largest. The sequencing input was peripheral blood. The receptors here all came from a woman aged 80 or over with COVID-19, enrolled during active disease. Each CDR3 is given with its conserved first and last residue. Fields, in order: CDR3 protein, CDR3 DNA, CDR3 length, V gene, D gene, clone size, J gene. A D gene is named only where the DNA matches it firmly. Size is stated for part of the rows, as once, few or many counts, or as a class when the clone is expanded.

CDR3aa: CASSLGHLNTEAFF
CDR3nt: TGTGCCAGCAGTTTAGGACACTTGAACACTGAAGCTTTCTTT
len: 14
v_gene: TRBV27
d_gene: NA
abundance: once
j_gene: TRBJ1-1

CDR3aa: CASSDGGYGYTF
CDR3nt: TGTGCCAGCAGTGACGGGGGCTATGGCTACACCTTC
len: 12
v_gene: TRBV6-1
d_gene: NA
abundance: once
j_gene: TRBJ1-2

CDR3aa: CASSIRQGRTYEQYF
CDR3nt: TGTGCCAGTAGTATCAGACAGGGCAGGACCTACGAGCAGTACTTC
len: 15
v_gene: TRBV19
d_gene: TRBD1
abundance: once
j_gene: TRBJ2-7

CDR3aa: CASSLGQLYYEQYF
CDR3nt: TGTGCCAGCAGCCTGGGACAGCTCTACTACGAGCAGTACTTC
len: 14
v_gene: TRBV3-1/TRBV3-2
d_gene: TRBD1
abundance: NA
j_gene: TRBJ2-7

CDR3aa: CASSLDSTVALNGYTF
CDR3nt: TGCGCCAGCAGCTTGGATTCGACAGTGGCTTTGAACGGCTACACCTTC
len: 16
v_gene: TRBV5-1
d_gene: NA
abundance: NA
j_gene: TRBJ1-2

CDR3aa: CASSSDYGEQYF
CDR3nt: TGTGCCAGCAGCTCGGACTACGGCGAGCAGTACTTC
len: 12
v_gene: TRBV5-4
d_gene: NA
abundance: NA
j_gene: TRBJ2-7

CDR3aa: CATPPGGNGEQYF
CDR3nt: TGTGCCACCCCCCCAGGGGGCAACGGCGAGCAGTACTTC
len: 13
v_gene: TRBV24-1
d_gene: TRBD1
abundance: NA
j_gene: TRBJ2-7

CDR3aa: CASSPTGASLETQYF
CDR3nt: TGTGCCAGCAGCCCCACAGGGGCCTCACTCGAGACCCAGTACTTC
len: 15
v_gene: TRBV9
d_gene: TRBD1
abundance: NA
j_gene: TRBJ2-5

CDR3aa: CASSPQVAGGEQFF
CDR3nt: TGTGCCAGCAGTCCCCAAGTCGCAGGAGGTGAGCAGTTCTTC
len: 14
v_gene: TRBV27
d_gene: NA
abundance: few
j_gene: TRBJ2-1

CDR3aa: CSADRGPEQFF
CDR3nt: TGCAGCGCTGATCGAGGGCCTGAGCAGTTCTTC
len: 11
v_gene: TRBV29-1
d_gene: NA
abundance: few
j_gene: TRBJ2-1

CDR3aa: CASSLATGVQFF
CDR3nt: TGTGCCAGCAGTTTAGCCACAGGGGTGCAGTTCTTC
len: 12
v_gene: TRBV28
d_gene: TRBD1
abundance: NA
j_gene: TRBJ2-1

CDR3aa: CSVVRGASGYTF
CDR3nt: TGCAGCGTTGTACGGGGGGCGTCAGGCTACACCTTC
len: 12
v_gene: TRBV29-1
d_gene: NA
abundance: NA
j_gene: TRBJ1-2

CDR3aa: CASNQGSSGYGYTF
CDR3nt: TGTGCCAGCAACCAGGGGTCGAGTGGCTATGGCTACACCTTC
len: 14
v_gene: TRBV28
d_gene: NA
abundance: NA
j_gene: TRBJ1-2

CDR3aa: CASSQGTGAQGGQFF
CDR3nt: TGCGCCAGCAGCCAAGGGACAGGGGCCCAGGGTGGGCAGTTCTTC
len: 15
v_gene: TRBV4-1
d_gene: TRBD1
abundance: NA
j_gene: TRBJ2-1

CDR3aa: CAIQSIRAFF
CDR3nt: TGCGCCATACAGTCAATCAGAGCTTTCTTT
len: 10
v_gene: TRBV23-1
d_gene: NA
abundance: few
j_gene: TRBJ1-1

CDR3aa: CASSGAPNTGELFF
CDR3nt: TGCGCCAGCAGTGGGGCACCGAACACCGGGGAGCTGTTTTTT
len: 14
v_gene: TRBV10-1
d_gene: NA
abundance: NA
j_gene: TRBJ2-2

CDR3aa: CASSLIGANSPLHF
CDR3nt: TGTGCCAGCAGCTTAATAGGGGCTAATTCACCCCTCCACTTT
len: 14
v_gene: TRBV7-9
d_gene: NA
abundance: few
j_gene: TRBJ1-6

CDR3aa: CASSLLRREAFF
CDR3nt: TGTGCCAGCAGCTTGCTTCGCAGAGAAGCTTTCTTT
len: 12
v_gene: TRBV5-8
d_gene: NA
abundance: NA
j_gene: TRBJ1-1

CDR3aa: CASSLGARGGRYNQPQHF
CDR3nt: TGTGCCAGCAGCTTGGGGGCTAGGGGGGGGCGATACAATCAGCCCCAGCATTTT
len: 18
v_gene: TRBV5-8
d_gene: NA
abundance: once
j_gene: TRBJ1-5

CDR3aa: CASTYRRTSGRLSKNIQYF
CDR3nt: TGTGCCAGCACCTATCGTCGGACTAGCGGGAGACTTTCCAAAAACATTCAGTACTTC
len: 19
v_gene: TRBV11-3
d_gene: TRBD2
abundance: few
j_gene: TRBJ2-4

CDR3aa: CASSSPPQETQYF
CDR3nt: TGTGCCAGCAGCTCCCCCCCGCAAGAGACCCAGTACTTC
len: 13
v_gene: TRBV11-3
d_gene: NA
abundance: NA
j_gene: TRBJ2-5

CDR3aa: CASSQQDATEAFF
CDR3nt: TGTGCCAGCAGCCAACAGGATGCCACTGAAGCTTTCTTT
len: 13
v_gene: TRBV5-4
d_gene: NA
abundance: once
j_gene: TRBJ1-1

CDR3aa: CASSVELTDIRDTQYF
CDR3nt: TGTGCCAGCAGCGTAGAGTTAACCGACATTAGAGATACGCAGTATTTT
len: 16
v_gene: TRBV9
d_gene: NA
abundance: once
j_gene: TRBJ2-3

CDR3aa: CASPTSGRVGEQFF
CDR3nt: TGTGCCAGCCCGACTAGCGGGAGAGTAGGTGAGCAGTTCTTC
len: 14
v_gene: TRBV18
d_gene: TRBD2
abundance: NA
j_gene: TRBJ2-1

CDR3aa: CAWSVEYGRETQYF
CDR3nt: TGTGCCTGGAGTGTAGAGTATGGTAGAGAGACCCAGTACTTC
len: 14
v_gene: TRBV30
d_gene: NA
abundance: NA
j_gene: TRBJ2-5

CDR3aa: CASSVRGQFNYGYTF
CDR3nt: TGTGCCAGCAGCGTAAGGGGACAGTTTAACTATGGCTACACCTTC
len: 15
v_gene: TRBV5-6
d_gene: TRBD1
abundance: NA
j_gene: TRBJ1-2

CDR3aa: CASSQDNGLAGPYEQYF
CDR3nt: TGTGCCAGCAGCCAAGATAACGGACTAGCGGGCCCCTACGAGCAGTACTTC
len: 17
v_gene: TRBV3-1/TRBV3-2
d_gene: TRBD2
abundance: NA
j_gene: TRBJ2-7

CDR3aa: CASSFVVNRGNEQFF
CDR3nt: TGTGCCAGCAGTTTCGTCGTCAATCGGGGCAATGAGCAGTTCTTC
len: 15
v_gene: TRBV27
d_gene: NA
abundance: NA
j_gene: TRBJ2-1

CDR3aa: CASSPKYGTVRRGGSYNEQFF
CDR3nt: TGTGCCAGCAGCCCGAAGTATGGGACGGTCCGACGGGGGGGCTCCTACAATGAGCAGTTCTTC
len: 21
v_gene: TRBV4-2
d_gene: TRBD2
abundance: NA
j_gene: TRBJ2-1

CDR3aa: CASTPLCVSNTEAFF
CDR3nt: TGTGCCAGCACTCCTCTTTGCGTCTCGAACACTGAAGCTTTCTTT
len: 15
v_gene: TRBV21-1
d_gene: NA
abundance: NA
j_gene: TRBJ1-1

CDR3aa: CASSLRVSGNTIYF
CDR3nt: TGTGCCAGCAGCTTACGAGTTTCCGGAAACACCATATATTTT
len: 14
v_gene: TRBV7-9
d_gene: NA
abundance: few
j_gene: TRBJ1-3

CDR3aa: CASSVDATYNEQFF
CDR3nt: TGTGCCAGCAGTGTTGATGCTACCTACAATGAGCAGTTCTTC
len: 14
v_gene: TRBV2
d_gene: NA
abundance: NA
j_gene: TRBJ2-1

CDR3aa: CASSLKGTGYYEQYF
CDR3nt: TGCGCCAGCAGCTTGAAAGGGACAGGGTACTACGAGCAGTACTTC
len: 15
v_gene: TRBV5-1
d_gene: TRBD1
abundance: NA
j_gene: TRBJ2-7

CDR3aa: CASSQEGGRGPYEQYF
CDR3nt: TGCGCCAGCAGCCAAGAGGGGGGGCGGGGCCCATACGAGCAGTACTTC
len: 16
v_gene: TRBV4-3
d_gene: NA
abundance: NA
j_gene: TRBJ2-7

CDR3aa: CASSPGTGNQPQHF
CDR3nt: TGTGCCAGCTCACCGGGGACAGGGAATCAGCCCCAGCATTTT
len: 14
v_gene: TRBV18
d_gene: TRBD1
abundance: few
j_gene: TRBJ1-5

CDR3aa: CASSLRVETNYGYTF
CDR3nt: TGTGCCAGCAGCTTGAGGGTGGAAACTAACTATGGCTACACCTTC
len: 15
v_gene: TRBV7-8
d_gene: NA
abundance: NA
j_gene: TRBJ1-2

CDR3aa: CASLGLKGKDTDTQYF
CDR3nt: TGTGCCAGCTTGGGCCTGAAGGGGAAAGACACAGATACGCAGTATTTT
len: 16
v_gene: TRBV6-6
d_gene: NA
abundance: NA
j_gene: TRBJ2-3

CDR3aa: CASSPQSSPLHF
CDR3nt: TGTGCCAGCAGCCCCCAGTCCTCACCCCTCCACTTT
len: 12
v_gene: TRBV7-2
d_gene: NA
abundance: NA
j_gene: TRBJ1-6

CDR3aa: CASSPEGNSPLHF
CDR3nt: TGTGCCAGCTCACCAGAGGGTAATTCACCCCTCCACTTT
len: 13
v_gene: TRBV18
d_gene: NA
abundance: NA
j_gene: TRBJ1-6

CDR3aa: CASSLLTSVPRVDTQYF
CDR3nt: TGTGCCAGCAGTCTCCTCACTAGCGTCCCCCGAGTCGATACGCAGTATTTT
len: 17
v_gene: TRBV27
d_gene: TRBD2
abundance: NA
j_gene: TRBJ2-3

CDR3aa: CASSSPWTGWGSPLHF
CDR3nt: TGTGCCAGCAGTTCGCCTTGGACGGGATGGGGTTCACCCCTCCACTTT
len: 16
v_gene: TRBV27
d_gene: NA
abundance: NA
j_gene: TRBJ1-6

CDR3aa: CASSPLGQGRGDTQYF
CDR3nt: TGTGCCAGCTCACCACTGGGACAGGGACGCGGAGATACGCAGTATTTT
len: 16
v_gene: TRBV18
d_gene: TRBD1
abundance: NA
j_gene: TRBJ2-3

CDR3aa: CASDRGRGVAKNIQYF
CDR3nt: TGTGCTTCGGACAGGGGGCGCGGGGTAGCCAAAAACATTCAGTACTTC
len: 16
v_gene: TRBV28
d_gene: TRBD1
abundance: NA
j_gene: TRBJ2-4

CDR3aa: CASNAGSYNEQFF
CDR3nt: TGTGCCAGCAATGCCGGCTCCTACAATGAGCAGTTCTTC
len: 13
v_gene: TRBV12-3/TRBV12-4
d_gene: NA
abundance: NA
j_gene: TRBJ2-1

CDR3aa: CASSRTTGMNSPLHF
CDR3nt: TGTGCCAGTAGTAGGACAACAGGGATGAATTCACCCCTCCACTTT
len: 15
v_gene: TRBV19
d_gene: NA
abundance: NA
j_gene: TRBJ1-6

CDR3aa: CASRKQVRDRYTF
CDR3nt: TGTGCCAGCAGGAAACAGGTGCGCGATCGCTACACCTTC
len: 13
v_gene: TRBV27
d_gene: NA
abundance: NA
j_gene: TRBJ1-2

CDR3aa: CASSQLQGGGQETQYF
CDR3nt: TGTGCCAGCAGCCAGCTCCAGGGAGGGGGGCAAGAGACCCAGTACTTC
len: 16
v_gene: TRBV9
d_gene: NA
abundance: NA
j_gene: TRBJ2-5

CDR3aa: CASSLSSGDTGELFF
CDR3nt: TGTGCCAGCAGCTTATCTAGCGGGGACACCGGGGAGCTGTTTTTT
len: 15
v_gene: TRBV7-2
d_gene: TRBD2
abundance: NA
j_gene: TRBJ2-2

CDR3aa: CASSSDRDVLQPQHF
CDR3nt: TGTGCCAGCTCGTCGGACAGGGACGTTCTTCAGCCCCAGCATTTT
len: 15
v_gene: TRBV18
d_gene: TRBD1
abundance: NA
j_gene: TRBJ1-5

CDR3aa: CASSQVPGLAGDREQFF
CDR3nt: TGTGCCAGCAGCCAAGTACCTGGACTAGCGGGGGACCGGGAGCAGTTCTTC
len: 17
v_gene: TRBV3-1/TRBV3-2
d_gene: TRBD2
abundance: NA
j_gene: TRBJ2-1

CDR3aa: CSVPGLTGTEAFF
CDR3nt: TGCAGCGTCCCGGGACTGACAGGGACTGAAGCTTTCTTT
len: 13
v_gene: TRBV29-1
d_gene: TRBD1
abundance: NA
j_gene: TRBJ1-1

CDR3aa: CAWSVLVNTEAFF
CDR3nt: TGTGCCTGGAGTGTACTAGTGAACACTGAAGCTTTCTTT
len: 13
v_gene: TRBV30
d_gene: NA
abundance: NA
j_gene: TRBJ1-1

CDR3aa: CASSARTTGAFF
CDR3nt: TGTGCCAGCTCAGCTAGGACTACCGGGGCTTTCTTT
len: 12
v_gene: TRBV18
d_gene: NA
abundance: once
j_gene: TRBJ1-1

CDR3aa: CASSLESVGQEAFF
CDR3nt: TGTGCCAGCAGCTTAGAATCGGTTGGACAGGAAGCTTTCTTT
len: 14
v_gene: TRBV7-8
d_gene: NA
abundance: NA
j_gene: TRBJ1-1

CDR3aa: CSVPGTGGYEQYF
CDR3nt: TGCAGCGTACCCGGGACAGGGGGTTACGAGCAGTACTTC
len: 13
v_gene: TRBV29-1
d_gene: TRBD1
abundance: NA
j_gene: TRBJ2-7

CDR3aa: CSFGQSYTGELFF
CDR3nt: TGCAGCTTCGGACAGTCCTACACCGGGGAGCTGTTTTTT
len: 13
v_gene: TRBV29-1
d_gene: NA
abundance: NA
j_gene: TRBJ2-2

CDR3aa: CASSLPPSSGQGAHQPQHF
CDR3nt: TGTGCCAGCAGTTTACCCCCCTCTTCGGGACAGGGGGCCCATCAGCCCCAGCATTTT
len: 19
v_gene: TRBV28
d_gene: TRBD1
abundance: once
j_gene: TRBJ1-5

CDR3aa: CASSPLTGASGYTF
CDR3nt: TGCGCCAGCAGCCCTCTGACAGGGGCTTCTGGCTACACCTTC
len: 14
v_gene: TRBV4-1
d_gene: TRBD1
abundance: NA
j_gene: TRBJ1-2

CDR3aa: CASSESSFEGVGEQFF
CDR3nt: TGCGCCAGCAGCGAAAGTAGCTTTGAAGGGGTTGGTGAGCAGTTCTTC
len: 16
v_gene: TRBV5-1
d_gene: NA
abundance: NA
j_gene: TRBJ2-1

CDR3aa: CASSPVSGGVNTEAFF
CDR3nt: TGTGCCAGCTCACCAGTTTCAGGGGGCGTCAACACTGAAGCTTTCTTT
len: 16
v_gene: TRBV18
d_gene: TRBD1
abundance: NA
j_gene: TRBJ1-1